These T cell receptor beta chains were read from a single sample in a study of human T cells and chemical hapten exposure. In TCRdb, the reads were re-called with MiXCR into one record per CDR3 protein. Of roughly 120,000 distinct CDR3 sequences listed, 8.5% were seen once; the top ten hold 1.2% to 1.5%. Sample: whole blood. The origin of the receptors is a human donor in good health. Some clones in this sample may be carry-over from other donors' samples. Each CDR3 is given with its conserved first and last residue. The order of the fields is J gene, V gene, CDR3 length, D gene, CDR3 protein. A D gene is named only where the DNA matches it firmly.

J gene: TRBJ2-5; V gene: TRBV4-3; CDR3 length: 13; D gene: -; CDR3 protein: CASSQDPLGTQYF
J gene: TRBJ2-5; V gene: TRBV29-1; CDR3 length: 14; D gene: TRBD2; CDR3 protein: CSVEGLGDKETQYF
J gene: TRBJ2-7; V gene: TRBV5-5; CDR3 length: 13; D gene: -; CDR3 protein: CASSFGGTYEQYF
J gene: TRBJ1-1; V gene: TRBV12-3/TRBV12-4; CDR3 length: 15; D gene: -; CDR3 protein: CASSFSGTVNTEAFF
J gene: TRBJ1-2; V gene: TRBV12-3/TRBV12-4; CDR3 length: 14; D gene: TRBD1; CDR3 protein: CASSPGGATYGYTF
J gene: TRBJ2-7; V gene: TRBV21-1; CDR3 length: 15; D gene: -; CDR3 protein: CASSTTYAGVYEQYF
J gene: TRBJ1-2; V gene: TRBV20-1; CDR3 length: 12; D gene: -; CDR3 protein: CSAPSRRYGYTF
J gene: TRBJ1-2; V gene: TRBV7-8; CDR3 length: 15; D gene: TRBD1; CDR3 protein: CASSLIEGTGYGYTF
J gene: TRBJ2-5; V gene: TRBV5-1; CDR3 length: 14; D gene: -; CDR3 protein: CASNWNSNQETQYF
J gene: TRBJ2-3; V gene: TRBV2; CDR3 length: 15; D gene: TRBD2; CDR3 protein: CASKGLAGTTDTQYF
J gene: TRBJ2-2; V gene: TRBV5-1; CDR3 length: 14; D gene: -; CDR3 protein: CASSPGISTGELFF
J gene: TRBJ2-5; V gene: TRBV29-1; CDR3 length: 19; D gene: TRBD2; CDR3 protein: CSVEDLTGALAGGQETQYF
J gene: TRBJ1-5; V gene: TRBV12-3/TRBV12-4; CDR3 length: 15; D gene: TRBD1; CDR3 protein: CASSLQRDRGDAQHF
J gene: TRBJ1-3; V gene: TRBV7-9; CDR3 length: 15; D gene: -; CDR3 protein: CASTRTRSSGNTIYF
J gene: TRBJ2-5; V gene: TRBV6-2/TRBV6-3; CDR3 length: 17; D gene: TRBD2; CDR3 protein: CASSWGSGSGYQETQYF
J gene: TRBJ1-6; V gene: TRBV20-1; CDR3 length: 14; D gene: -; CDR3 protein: CSARAGTLNSPLHF
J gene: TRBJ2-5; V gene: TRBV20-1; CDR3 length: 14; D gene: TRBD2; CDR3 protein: CSARGAGELETQYF
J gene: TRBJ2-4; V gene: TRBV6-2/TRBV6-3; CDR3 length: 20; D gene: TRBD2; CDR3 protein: CASTKPPGLAGPDAKNIQYF
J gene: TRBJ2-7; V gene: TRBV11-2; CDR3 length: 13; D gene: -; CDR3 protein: CASSRGSSYEQYF
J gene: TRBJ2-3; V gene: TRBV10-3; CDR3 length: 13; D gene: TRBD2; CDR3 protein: CAINGLAGDTQYF
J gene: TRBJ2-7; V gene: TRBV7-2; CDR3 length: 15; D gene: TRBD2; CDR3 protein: CASSQATSGYYEQYF
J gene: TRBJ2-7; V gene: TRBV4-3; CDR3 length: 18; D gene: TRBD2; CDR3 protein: CASSQGLAGGPIPYEQYF
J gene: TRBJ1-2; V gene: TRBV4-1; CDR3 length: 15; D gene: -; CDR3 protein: CASSHPPSRVGGYTF
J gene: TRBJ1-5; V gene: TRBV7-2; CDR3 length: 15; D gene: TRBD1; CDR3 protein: CASSITGTGHQPQHF
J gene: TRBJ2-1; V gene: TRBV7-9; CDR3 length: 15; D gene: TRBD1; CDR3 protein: CASSSFGTGRAEQFF
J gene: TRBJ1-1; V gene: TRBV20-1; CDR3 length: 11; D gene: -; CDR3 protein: CSARDLSEAFF
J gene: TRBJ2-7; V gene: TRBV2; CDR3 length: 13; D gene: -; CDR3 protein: CASSDGGRYVQYF
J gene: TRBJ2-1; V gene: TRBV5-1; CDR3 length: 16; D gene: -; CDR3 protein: CASSSVGGSLYNEQFF
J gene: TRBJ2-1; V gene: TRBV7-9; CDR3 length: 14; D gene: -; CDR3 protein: CASSFSRGYNEQFF
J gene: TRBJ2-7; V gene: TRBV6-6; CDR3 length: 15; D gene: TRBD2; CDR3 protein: CASSYVPSGNYEQYF
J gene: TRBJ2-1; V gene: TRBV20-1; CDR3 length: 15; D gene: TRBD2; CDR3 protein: CSARDSSGRKDEQFF
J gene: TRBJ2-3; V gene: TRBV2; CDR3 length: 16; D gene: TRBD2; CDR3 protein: CASSEVTSGGADTQYF
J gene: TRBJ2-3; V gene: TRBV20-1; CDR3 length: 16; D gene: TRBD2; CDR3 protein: CSARDPGLAVTDTQYF